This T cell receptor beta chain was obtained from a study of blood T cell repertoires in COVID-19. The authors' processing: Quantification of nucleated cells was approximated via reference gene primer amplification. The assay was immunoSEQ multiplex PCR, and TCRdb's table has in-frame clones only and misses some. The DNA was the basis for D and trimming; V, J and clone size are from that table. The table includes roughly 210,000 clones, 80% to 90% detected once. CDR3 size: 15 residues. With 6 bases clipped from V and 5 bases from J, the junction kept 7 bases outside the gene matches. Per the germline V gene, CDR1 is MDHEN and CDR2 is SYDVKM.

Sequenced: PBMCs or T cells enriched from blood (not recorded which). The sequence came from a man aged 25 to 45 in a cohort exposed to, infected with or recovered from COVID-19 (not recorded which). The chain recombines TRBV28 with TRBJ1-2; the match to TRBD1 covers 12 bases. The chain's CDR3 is CASSLGTGGWYGYTF. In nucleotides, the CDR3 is TGTGCCAGCAGCCTCGGGACAGGGGGCTGGTATGGCTACACCTTC.